This is a list of T cell receptor beta chains from one sample in a study of blood T cell repertoires in COVID-19. Here immunoSEQ multiplex PCR was the method, and the copy in TCRdb shows in-frame clones only, minus some. The data show about 430,000 clones, nearly 90% seen once. The sample was PBMCs or T cells enriched from blood (not recorded which). Every receptor here comes from a woman aged 18-29 years who had been exposed to COVID-19. Each CDR3 is given with its conserved first and last residue. A D gene is named only where the DNA matches it firmly. Not every row has a clone size; where given, it reads once, few, many or a size class.

j_call,v_call,clone_size,d_call,cdr3_aa,cdr3_nt
TRBJ1-2,TRBV3-1/TRBV3-2,once,TRBD1,CASSQPGQGTYGYTF,TGTGCCAGCAGCCAACCGGGACAGGGGACCTATGGCTACACCTTC
TRBJ2-1,TRBV28,NA,NA,CASSLGSPGTTSYNEQFF,TGTGCCAGCAGCCTTGGGTCCCCCGGGACAACTAGTTACAATGAGCAGTTCTTC
TRBJ1-1,TRBV29-1,NA,TRBD1,CSVKRGGPRTEAFF,TGCAGCGTTAAAAGAGGGGGCCCGAGGACTGAAGCTTTCTTT
TRBJ2-1,TRBV12-3/TRBV12-4,NA,TRBD1,CASSLRGRNEQFF,TGTGCCAGCAGTCTCAGGGGGCGTAATGAGCAGTTCTTC
TRBJ2-1,TRBV5-5,NA,NA,CASSPHSFSYNEQFF,TGTGCCAGCAGCCCTCACAGCTTCTCCTACAATGAGCAGTTCTTC
TRBJ1-2,TRBV18,NA,NA,CASSPTGGGYGYTF,TGTGCCAGCTCACCAACGGGCGGGGGGTATGGCTACACCTTC
TRBJ1-2,TRBV6-5,NA,NA,CATGGLFYGYTF,TGTGCCACCGGAGGATTATTCTATGGCTACACCTTC
TRBJ1-3,TRBV28,NA,NA,CASSLKHSGNTIYF,TGTGCCAGCAGTTTAAAGCACTCTGGAAACACCATATATTTT
TRBJ2-1,TRBV12-3/TRBV12-4,NA,NA,CASSFGGAEQFF,TGTGCCAGCAGTTTCGGGGGTGCTGAGCAGTTCTTC
TRBJ1-2,TRBV28,NA,NA,CASSLNDRLVHGYTF,TGTGCCAGCAGTCTCAATGACAGATTGGTGCATGGCTACACCTTC
TRBJ2-3,TRBV10-2,NA,TRBD2,CASSRTGGSTTDTQYF,TGCGCCAGCAGTCGCACCGGGGGGTCCACCACAGATACGCAGTATTTT
TRBJ2-5,TRBV7-8,NA,TRBD2,CASSLSLAGGAQETQYF,TGTGCCAGCAGCTTAAGTCTAGCGGGGGGGGCACAAGAGACCCAGTACTTC
TRBJ1-2,TRBV28,once,NA,CASRDSPGYGYTF,TGTGCCAGCAGGGACTCCCCCGGTTATGGCTACACCTTC
TRBJ1-5,TRBV6-5,NA,TRBD1,CASSLTGPLDNQPQHF,TGTGCCAGCAGTTTGACAGGGCCGTTGGACAATCAGCCCCAGCATTTT
TRBJ2-1,TRBV27,NA,TRBD1,CASSLTPGTGHNEQFF,TGTGCCAGCAGTTTAACACCCGGGACAGGCCACAATGAGCAGTTCTTC
TRBJ1-6,TRBV5-6,NA,NA,CASSFRGPPLHF,TGTGCCAGCAGCTTTAGGGGTCCACCCCTCCACTTT
TRBJ2-7,TRBV6-5,NA,NA,CASTGSSGEQYF,TGTGCCAGCACAGGGTCTTCAGGCGAGCAGTACTTC
TRBJ2-2,TRBV14,NA,NA,CASSGQYTGELFF,TGTGCCAGCAGTGGACAGTACACCGGGGAGCTGTTTTTT
TRBJ2-5,TRBV30,NA,TRBD1,CAWGGTGYQETQYF,TGTGCCTGGGGAGGGACAGGATATCAAGAGACCCAGTACTTC
TRBJ1-1,TRBV7-2,NA,NA,CASRTGNTEAFF,TGTGCCAGCCGAACGGGGAACACTGAAGCTTTCTTT
TRBJ2-1,TRBV28,once,TRBD2,CASSVSGRGNEQFF,TGTGCCAGCAGTGTTAGCGGGAGGGGCAATGAGCAGTTCTTC
TRBJ1-4,TRBV9,NA,TRBD1,CASSVSRGREKLFF,TGTGCCAGCAGCGTTAGCAGGGGGCGTGAAAAACTGTTTTTT
TRBJ2-3,TRBV19,NA,TRBD2,CASSRLAGADTQYF,TGTGCCAGTAGTAGGCTAGCGGGAGCAGATACGCAGTATTTT
TRBJ1-4,TRBV19,NA,NA,CASSPQQDEKLFF,TGTGCCAGTAGTCCTCAACAAGATGAAAAACTGTTTTTT
TRBJ1-4,TRBV4-2,NA,NA,CASSHPGGYGEKLFF,TGTGCCAGCAGCCACCCGGGGGGGTATGGCGAAAAACTGTTTTTT
TRBJ2-1,TRBV18,NA,TRBD2,CASSPLGTSGPYNEQFF,TGTGCCAGCTCACCGCTAGGGACTAGCGGTCCGTACAATGAGCAGTTCTTC
TRBJ1-4,TRBV5-4,NA,NA,CASSREGNANEKLFF,TGTGCCAGCAGCCGAGAGGGAAATGCTAATGAAAAACTGTTTTTT
TRBJ2-3,TRBV3-1/TRBV3-2,NA,TRBD2,CASSQVLSGRRTDTQYF,TGTGCCAGCAGCCAGGTGCTTAGCGGGAGAAGAACAGATACGCAGTATTTT
TRBJ2-2,TRBV5-8,NA,NA,CASSYTSSGELFF,TGTGCCAGCAGCTACACTAGCTCCGGGGAGCTGTTTTTT
TRBJ2-2,TRBV18,NA,NA,CASSPDGTQETGELFF,TGTGCCAGCTCACCCGACGGGACACAGGAAACCGGGGAGCTGTTTTTT
TRBJ2-1,TRBV9,NA,TRBD1,CASSEFGQGAAEQFF,TGTGCCAGCAGCGAATTCGGACAGGGGGCTGCTGAGCAGTTCTTC
TRBJ2-7,TRBV5-1,NA,TRBD1,CASSLVVGQGFHEQYF,TGCGCCAGCAGCTTGGTGGTTGGACAGGGCTTTCACGAGCAGTACTTC
TRBJ2-7,TRBV7-8,NA,TRBD1,CASSSPRGQGGHEQYF,TGTGCCAGCAGCTCGCCCCGGGGACAGGGTGGCCACGAGCAGTACTTC
TRBJ2-2,TRBV29-1,NA,TRBD1,CSVDRQGNTGELFF,TGCAGCGTTGACAGACAGGGGAACACCGGGGAGCTGTTTTTT
TRBJ2-5,TRBV29-1,few,TRBD2,CSVVSGGTQETQYF,TGCAGCGTTGTATCGGGAGGGACCCAAGAGACCCAGTACTTC